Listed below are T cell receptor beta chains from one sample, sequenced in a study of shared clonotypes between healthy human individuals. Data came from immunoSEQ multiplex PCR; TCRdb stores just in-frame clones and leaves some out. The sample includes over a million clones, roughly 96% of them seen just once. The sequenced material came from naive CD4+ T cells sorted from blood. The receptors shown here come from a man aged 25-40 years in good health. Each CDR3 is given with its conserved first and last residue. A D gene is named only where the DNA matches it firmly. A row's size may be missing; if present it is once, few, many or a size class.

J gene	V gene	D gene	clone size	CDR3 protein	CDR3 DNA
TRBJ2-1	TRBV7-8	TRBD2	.	CASSLVRLAGGANEQFF	TGTGCCAGCAGCTTAGTTCGACTAGCGGGAGGGGCCAATGAGCAGTTCTTC
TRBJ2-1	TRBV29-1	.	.	CSAGSSYNEQFF	TGCAGCGCAGGGTCGTCCTACAATGAGCAGTTCTTC
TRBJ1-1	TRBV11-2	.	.	CASSPFDRRRYVNTEAFF	TGTGCCAGCAGCCCCTTCGACCGAAGAAGATATGTGAACACTGAAGCTTTCTTT
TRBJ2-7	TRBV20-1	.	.	CSATQGSEQYF	TGCAGTGCAACACAGGGAAGCGAGCAGTACTTC
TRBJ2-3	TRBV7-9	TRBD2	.	CASSIGGLAGVPDTQYF	TGTGCCAGCAGCATAGGGGGGCTAGCGGGAGTACCGGATACGCAGTATTTT
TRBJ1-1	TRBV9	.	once	CASSAPTGGYTEAFF	TGTGCCAGCAGCGCGCCGACAGGTGGATACACTGAAGCTTTCTTT
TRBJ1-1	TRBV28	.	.	CASSFSGLNTEAFF	TGTGCCAGCAGTTTCTCGGGATTGAACACTGAAGCTTTCTTT
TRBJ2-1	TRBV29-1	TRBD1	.	CSAWTGMAAEQFF	TGCAGCGCCTGGACAGGGATGGCGGCTGAGCAGTTCTTC
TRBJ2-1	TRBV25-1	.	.	CASSVTGNEQFF	TGTGCCAGCAGTGTTACGGGCAATGAGCAGTTCTTC
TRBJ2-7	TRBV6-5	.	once	CASGPVMREQYF	TGTGCCAGCGGTCCGGTAATGAGGGAGCAGTACTTC
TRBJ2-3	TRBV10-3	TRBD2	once	CAISEVAGARTSTDTQYF	TGTGCCATCAGTGAGGTAGCGGGAGCCAGAACTAGCACAGATACGCAGTATTTT
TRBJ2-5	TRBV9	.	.	CASSPRRIGETQYF	TGTGCCAGCAGCCCAAGGAGAATCGGGGAGACCCAGTACTTC
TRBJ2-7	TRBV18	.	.	CASSPGTTSYEQYF	TGTGCCAGCTCACCAGGGACCACCTCCTACGAGCAGTACTTC
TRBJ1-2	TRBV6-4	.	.	CASSDSGYGYTF	TGTGCCAGCAGTGACTCGGGTTATGGCTACACCTTC
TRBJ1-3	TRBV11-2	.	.	CASSLDILSSGNTIYF	TGTGCCAGCAGCTTAGATATCCTGAGCTCTGGAAACACCATATATTTT
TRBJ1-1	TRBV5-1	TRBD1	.	CASSGQTGETEAFF	TGCGCCAGCAGCGGGCAGACAGGGGAAACTGAAGCTTTCTTT
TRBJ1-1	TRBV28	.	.	CASSLQGWTEAFF	TGTGCCAGCAGTTTGCAGGGTTGGACTGAAGCTTTCTTT
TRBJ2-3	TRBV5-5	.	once	CASSWRHSSTDTQYF	TGTGCCAGCAGCTGGCGGCACAGTAGCACAGATACGCAGTATTTT
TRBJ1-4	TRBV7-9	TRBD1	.	CASSSHRGWVEKLFF	TGTGCCAGCAGCTCCCACAGGGGGTGGGTTGAAAAACTGTTTTTT
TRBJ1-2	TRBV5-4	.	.	CASSLFGGRGYTF	TGTGCCAGCAGCTTGTTCGGGGGTAGGGGCTACACCTTC
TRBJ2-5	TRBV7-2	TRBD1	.	CASSSSGQTNQETQYF	TGTGCCAGCAGCTCCTCGGGACAGACGAACCAAGAGACCCAGTACTTC
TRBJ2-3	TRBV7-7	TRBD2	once	CASSLIWGREDNTQYF	TGTGCTAGCAGCTTAATTTGGGGCCGGGAGGACAATACGCAGTATTTT
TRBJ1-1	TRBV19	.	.	CASSTGGPEAFF	TGTGCCAGTAGTACCGGGGGACCTGAAGCTTTCTTT
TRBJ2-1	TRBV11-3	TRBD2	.	CASSLGAGGNYNEQFF	TGTGCCAGCAGCCTTGGAGCGGGAGGTAACTACAATGAGCAGTTCTTC
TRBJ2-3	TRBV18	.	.	CASSAVDTQYF	TGTGCCAGCTCCGCAGTTGATACGCAGTATTTT
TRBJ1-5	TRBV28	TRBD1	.	CASRLDRDQPQHF	TGTGCCAGCAGATTGGACAGGGATCAGCCCCAGCATTTT
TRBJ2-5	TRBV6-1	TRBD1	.	CASTIGTGRETQYF	TGTGCCAGCACCATAGGGACAGGGAGGGAGACCCAGTACTTC
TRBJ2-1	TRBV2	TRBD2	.	CASRPGLATRNEQFF	TGTGCCAGCAGACCGGGACTAGCGACCAGAAATGAGCAGTTCTTC
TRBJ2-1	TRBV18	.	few	CASSPPSSDEQFF	TGTGCCAGCTCACCACCGTCTAGCGATGAGCAGTTCTTC
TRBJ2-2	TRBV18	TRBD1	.	CASSTGTGELFF	TGTGCCAGCTCGACAGGGACCGGGGAGCTGTTTTTT
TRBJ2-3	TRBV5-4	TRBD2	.	CASSLGGGLDLDTQYF	TGTGCCAGCAGCTTGGGCGGGGGTCTGGATTTGGATACGCAGTATTTT
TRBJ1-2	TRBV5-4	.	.	CASSGTTGPGGYTF	TGTGCCAGCAGCGGGACGACAGGCCCGGGTGGCTACACCTTC
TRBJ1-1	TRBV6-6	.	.	CASQLMNTEAFF	TGTGCCAGCCAGTTAATGAACACTGAAGCTTTCTTT
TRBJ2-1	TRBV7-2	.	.	CASSLLHEQFF	TGTGCCAGCAGCTTACTCCATGAGCAGTTCTTC
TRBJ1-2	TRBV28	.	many	CASTIAGGYTF	TGTGCCAGCACCATAGCCGGTGGCTACACCTTC
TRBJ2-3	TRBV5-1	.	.	CASSLGQDTQYF	TGCGCCAGCAGCTTGGGGCAAGATACACAGTATTTT
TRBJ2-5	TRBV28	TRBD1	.	CASRNRGLQETQYF	TGTGCCAGCAGGAATAGGGGGCTCCAAGAGACCCAGTACTTC
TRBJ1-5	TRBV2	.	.	CASSVEGAQPQHF	TGTGCCAGCAGTGTAGAGGGAGCTCAGCCCCAGCATTTT
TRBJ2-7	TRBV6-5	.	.	CASSYTRYYEQYF	TGTGCCAGCAGTTACACCAGATACTACGAGCAGTACTTC
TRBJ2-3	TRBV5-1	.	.	CASSYADSTDTQYF	TGCGCCAGCAGCTACGCGGACAGCACAGATACGCAGTATTTT
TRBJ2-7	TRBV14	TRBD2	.	CASSPTSGRAKEQYF	TGTGCCAGCAGCCCCACTAGCGGGAGGGCTAAAGAGCAGTACTTC
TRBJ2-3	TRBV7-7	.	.	CASSPSGASPDTQYF	TGTGCCAGCAGCCCCTCCGGGGCTAGCCCAGATACGCAGTATTTT
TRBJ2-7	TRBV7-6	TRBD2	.	CASSLLAGGGLGQYF	TGTGCCAGCAGCTTACTAGCGGGAGGGGGGTTAGGACAGTACTTC
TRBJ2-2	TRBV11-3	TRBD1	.	CASSLGTGQAGELFF	TGTGCCAGCAGCTTAGGGACAGGCCAGGCCGGGGAGCTGTTTTTT
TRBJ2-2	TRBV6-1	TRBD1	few	CASSEYGTDTGELFF	TGTGCCAGCAGTGAATACGGGACAGACACCGGGGAGCTGTTTTTT
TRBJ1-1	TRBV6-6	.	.	CASRGESGNTEAFF	TGTGCCAGCAGGGGGGAGTCCGGGAACACTGAAGCTTTCTTT
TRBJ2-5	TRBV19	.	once	CASSLRRASGETQYF	TGTGCCAGTAGCTTAAGGAGGGCTAGTGGAGAGACCCAGTACTTC